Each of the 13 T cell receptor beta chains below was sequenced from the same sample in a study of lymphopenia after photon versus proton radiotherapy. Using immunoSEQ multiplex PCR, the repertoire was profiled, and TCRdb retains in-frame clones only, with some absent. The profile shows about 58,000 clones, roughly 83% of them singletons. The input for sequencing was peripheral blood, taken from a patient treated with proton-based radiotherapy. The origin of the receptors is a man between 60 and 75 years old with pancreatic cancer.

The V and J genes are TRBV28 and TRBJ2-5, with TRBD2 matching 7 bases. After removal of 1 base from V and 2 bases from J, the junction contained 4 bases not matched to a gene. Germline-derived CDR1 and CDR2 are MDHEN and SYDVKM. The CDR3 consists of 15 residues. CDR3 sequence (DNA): TGTGCCAGCAGTTTATCGGCTAGCGGTCAAGAGACCCAGTACTTC. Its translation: CASSLSASGQETQYF.

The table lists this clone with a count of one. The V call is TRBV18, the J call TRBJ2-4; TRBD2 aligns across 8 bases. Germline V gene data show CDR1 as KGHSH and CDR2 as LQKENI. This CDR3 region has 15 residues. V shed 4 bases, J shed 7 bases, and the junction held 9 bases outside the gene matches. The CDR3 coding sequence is TGTGCCAGCTCACTATCCCGGGGACTAGAGAACATTCAGTACTTC. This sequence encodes CASSLSRGLENIQYF.

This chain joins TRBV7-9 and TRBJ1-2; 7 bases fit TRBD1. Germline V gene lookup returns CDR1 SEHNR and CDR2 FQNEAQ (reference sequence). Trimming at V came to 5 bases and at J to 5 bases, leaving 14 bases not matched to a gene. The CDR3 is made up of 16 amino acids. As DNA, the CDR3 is TGTGCCAGCAGCCCCAGGACAGGTCTTTCGGGTTATGGCTACACCTTC. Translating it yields CASSPRTGLSGYGYTF.

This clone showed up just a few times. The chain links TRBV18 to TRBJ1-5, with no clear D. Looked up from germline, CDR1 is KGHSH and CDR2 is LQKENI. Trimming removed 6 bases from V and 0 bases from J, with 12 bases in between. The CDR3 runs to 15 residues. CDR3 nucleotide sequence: TGTGCCAGCTCTCCCGGCAGGCTTAGCAATCAGCCCCAGCATTTT. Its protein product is CASSPGRLSNQPQHF.

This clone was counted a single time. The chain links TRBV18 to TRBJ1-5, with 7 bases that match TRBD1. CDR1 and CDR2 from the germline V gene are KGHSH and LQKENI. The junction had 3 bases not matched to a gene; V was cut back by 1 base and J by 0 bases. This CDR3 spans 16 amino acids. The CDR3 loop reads CASSPQGQSSNQPQHF. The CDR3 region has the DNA TGTGCCAGCTCACCACAGGGACAGAGTAGCAATCAGCCCCAGCATTTT.

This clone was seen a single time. In DNA form, the CDR3 reads TGTGCCAGCAGCCTCTACATAACAACGGGGCAGTTCTTC. It codes for CASSLYITTGQFF. The rearrangement uses TRBV7-2 and TRBJ2-1; D is unclear. The CDR3 length is 13 residues. Germline-derived CDR1 and CDR2 are SGHTA and FQGNSA. Trimming shortened V by 5 bases and J by 12 bases, and 17 bases separated the two germline ends. The variable domain in full, with the rest retrieved from reference TRBV7-2 and TRBJ2-1, is GAGVSQSPSNKVTEKGKDVELRCDPISGHTALYWYRQSLGQGLEFLIYFQGNSAPDKSGLPSDRFSAERTGGSVSTLTIQRTQQEDSAVYLCASSLYITTGQFFGPGTRLTVL.

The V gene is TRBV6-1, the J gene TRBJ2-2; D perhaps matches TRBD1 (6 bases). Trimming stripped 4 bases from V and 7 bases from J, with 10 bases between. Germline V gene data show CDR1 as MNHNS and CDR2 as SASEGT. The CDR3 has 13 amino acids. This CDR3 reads CASSALGGGELFF. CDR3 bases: TGTGCCAGCAGTGCGTTAGGGGGCGGGGAGCTGTTTTTT.

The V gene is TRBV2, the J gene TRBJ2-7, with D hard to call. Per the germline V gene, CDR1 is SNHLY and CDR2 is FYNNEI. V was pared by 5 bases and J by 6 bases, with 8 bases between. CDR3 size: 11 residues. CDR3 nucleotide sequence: TGTGCCAGCAGTCCTCAGGCCGAGCAGTACTTC. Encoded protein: CASSPQAEQYF.

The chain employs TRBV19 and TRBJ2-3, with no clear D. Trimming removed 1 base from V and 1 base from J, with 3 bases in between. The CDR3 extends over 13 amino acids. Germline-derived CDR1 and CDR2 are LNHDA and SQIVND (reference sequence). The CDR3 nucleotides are TGTGCCAGTAGTATAGGAGGCACAGATACGCAGTATTTT. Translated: CASSIGGTDTQYF.

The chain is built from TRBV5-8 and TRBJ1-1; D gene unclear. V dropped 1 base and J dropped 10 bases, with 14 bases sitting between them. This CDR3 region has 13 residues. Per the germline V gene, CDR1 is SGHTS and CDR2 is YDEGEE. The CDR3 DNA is TGTGCCAGCAGCTTGATGGGCCCCCGCGGAGCTTTCTTT. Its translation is CASSLMGPRGAFF. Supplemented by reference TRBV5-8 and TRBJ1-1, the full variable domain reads EAGVTQSPTHLIKTRGQQATLRCSPISGHTSVYWYQQALGLGLQFLLWYDEGEERNRGNFPPRFSGRQFPNYSSELNVNALELEDSALYLCASSLMGPRGAFFGQGTRLTVV.

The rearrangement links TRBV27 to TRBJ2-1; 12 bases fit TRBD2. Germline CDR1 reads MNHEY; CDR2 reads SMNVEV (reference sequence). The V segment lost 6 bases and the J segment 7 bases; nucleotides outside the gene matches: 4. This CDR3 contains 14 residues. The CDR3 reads CASRTSGSFNEQFF. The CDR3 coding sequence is TGTGCCAGCAGGACTAGCGGGAGTTTTAATGAGCAGTTCTTC.

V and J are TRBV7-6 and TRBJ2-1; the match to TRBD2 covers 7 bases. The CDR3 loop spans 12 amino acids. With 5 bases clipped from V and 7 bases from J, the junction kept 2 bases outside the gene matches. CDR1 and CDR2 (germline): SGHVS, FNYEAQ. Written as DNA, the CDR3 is TGTGCCAGCAGCGTGGGGGGGAATGAGCAGTTCTTC. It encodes CASSVGGNEQFF.

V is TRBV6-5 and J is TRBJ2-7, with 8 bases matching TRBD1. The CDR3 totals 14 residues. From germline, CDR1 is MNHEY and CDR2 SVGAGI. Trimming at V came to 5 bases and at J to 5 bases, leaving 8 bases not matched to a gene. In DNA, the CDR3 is TGTGCCAGCAGTGTCGACAGGGGTCCGGACGAGCAGTACTTC. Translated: CASSVDRGPDEQYF.